Shown below are 3 T cell receptor beta chains from a single sample sequenced in a study of somatic mutations in cytotoxic T cells in rheumatoid arthritis. TCRdb keeps only in-frame clones here, not all; method: immunoSEQ multiplex PCR. Of around 14,000 clones in the sample, under 95% are singletons; the top ten hold approximately 18%. Sequenced input: CD4+ T cells sorted from blood. The source of these receptors is a man in his sixties or seventies with rheumatoid arthritis.

V and J are TRBV28 and TRBJ1-4, with D perhaps TRBD1 (6 bases). The germline V gene encodes CDR1 MDHEN and CDR2 SYDVKM. Trimming took 7 bases from V and 8 from J, leaving 17 bases between them. This CDR3 is built from 14 residues. CDR3 residues: CASTIGGAEEKLFF. In DNA form, the CDR3 reads TGTGCCAGCACCATAGGGGGGGCGGAGGAAAAACTGTTTTTT.

The rearrangement uses TRBV10-3 and TRBJ2-3; unclear D gene. There are 14 residues in the CDR3. Germline-derived CDR1 and CDR2 are ENHRY and SYGVKD. V was shortened by 0 bases and J by 5 bases, with 9 bases between the two germline ends. The CDR3, as DNA: TGTGCCATCAGTGAGTCGTACTCTCAAGATACGCAGTATTTT. It translates to CAISESYSQDTQYF.

In its sample, this clone was seen once. This sequence joins TRBV5-1 and TRBJ1-1; 11 nucleotides line up with TRBD1. Germline CDR1 is SGHRS and CDR2 is YFSETQ. The CDR3 has 16 residues. The junction had 9 bases not matched to a gene; V was cut back by 4 bases and J by 4 bases. CDR3 coding DNA: TGCGCCAGCAGCCAATCGCCCGGGACAGGGGGCACTGAAGCTTTCTTT. It translates to CASSQSPGTGGTEAFF.